This note documents a single TCR beta chain sequence. The antigen remains undetermined. TCRdb used MiXCR to reprocess the 5' RACE reads, holding one entry per CDR3 protein. The sample consists of more than 65,000 distinct CDR3 sequences, approximately 15% of them appearing once. The source of the sample is a study of early T cells in non-severe SARS-CoV-2 infection. Study-wide findings and caveats: Sequences matched to VDJdb favored anti-spike CD8 responses, while private and CD4 specificities were missed.

This clonotype was obtained from an adult who was a healthcare worker with PCR-confirmed SARS-CoV-2 infection or an uninfected control (not recorded which). What was sequenced was whole blood.

The CDR3 DNA follows: TGTGCCAGCAGCCTTCTGTCACACACTGAAGCTTTCTTT. Its protein is CASSLLSHTEAFF. The V gene is TRBV7-3, the J gene TRBJ1-1; D call uncertain. V lost 5 bases and J lost 3, with 10 bases in between. This CDR3 is 13 amino acids long. Per the germline V gene, CDR1 is SGHTA and CDR2 is FQGTGA.